The 28 T cell receptor beta chains in this list originate from one sample, sequenced in a study of breast tumors, draining lymph nodes, adjacent tissues. TCRdb called the multiplex PCR reads again in MiXCR, with one record for every CDR3 protein. This table has approximately 230,000 distinct CDR3 sequences, 30% to 35% appearing once. Breast cancer patients provided tissue from their axillary draining lymph nodes. Input material: axillary lymph node tissue. These receptor sequences come from a female donor with breast cancer. Some clones in this sample may be carry-over from other donors' samples.

This clonotype was counted at least ten times. The chain has TRBV12-3 or TRBV12-4 and TRBJ1-4; 10 nucleotides match TRBD1. J gave up 10 bases and V 2 bases, and 7 bases lay outside the gene matches. The CDR3 totals 15 residues. Here the CDR3 reads CASSLLGTGDAKLFF. The CDR3 bases are TGTGCCAGCAGTTTATTGGGGACAGGGGATGCAAAACTGTTTTTT.

J is TRBJ2-7 and V is TRBV4-1; D gene uncertain. The V gene's germline CDR1 is MGHRA and CDR2 YSYEKL. The CDR3 length is 15 residues. Trimming shortened V by 1 base and J by 1 base, and 11 bases separated the two germline ends. The CDR3 reads CASSQARHPSYEQYF. CDR3 nucleotide sequence: TGCGCCAGCAGCCAAGCCCGGCATCCATCCTACGAGCAGTACTTC.

This CDR3 reads CASSLRDGYGYTF. The DNA of the CDR3 is TGTGCCAGCAGTTTAAGGGACGGATATGGCTACACCTTC. The V and J genes are TRBV28 and TRBJ1-2; a weak D match, TRBD1 (5 bases). This CDR3 has 13 amino acids. V was trimmed by 2 bases and J by 5 bases, leaving 9 bases between them. In germline, CDR1 is MDHEN, CDR2 SYDVKM.

The CDR3, as DNA: TGTGCCAGCAGCTTAGGACTTGGCACTGAAGCTTTCTTT. Encoded protein: CASSLGLGTEAFF. This chain joins TRBV11-2 and TRBJ1-1; D not certain. Trimming removed 1 base from V and 4 bases from J, with 7 bases in between. In germline, CDR1 is SGHAT, CDR2 FQNNGV. The CDR3 loop spans 13 amino acids. The full variable domain, rest sourced from reference TRBV11-2 and TRBJ1-1, is EAGVAQSPRYKIIEKRQSVAFWCNPISGHATLYWYQQILGQGPKLLIQFQNNGVVDDSQLPKDRFSAERLKGVDSTLKIQPAKLEDSAVYLCASSLGLGTEAFFGQGTRLTVV.

The rearrangement uses TRBV12-3 or TRBV12-4 and TRBJ2-1; TRBD2 is a possible D gene (6 bases). V was pared by 6 bases and J by 9 bases, with 15 bases between. The CDR3 contains 13 residues. DNA of the CDR3: TGTGCCAGCAGGTCTGAGCGGGCCGGTGAGCAGTTCTTC. Protein product: CASRSERAGEQFF.

The chain uses TRBV12-5 and TRBJ2-1; D perhaps matches TRBD1 (5 bases). The ends were cut back, 3 bases at V and 6 bases at J, with 18 bases in the middle. Germline-derived CDR1 and CDR2 are LGHNT and FRNRAP. The CDR3 consists of 16 residues. The CDR3 DNA reads TGTGCTAGTGGTTTCCCACGGGCAGGGCCTGGCAATGAGCAGTTCTTC. Translation: CASGFPRAGPGNEQFF.

This clonotype was picked up many times. The rearrangement joins TRBV24-1 to TRBJ2-7, with 9 bases that match TRBD1. Germline CDR1 reads KGHDR; CDR2 reads SFDVKD. This CDR3 region has 16 residues. V shed 3 bases and J 3 bases; nucleotides not matched to a gene: 8. DNA of the CDR3: TGTGCCACCAGTGATGCGACAGGGGGGGACCTCTACGAGCAGTACTTC. Its translation: CATSDATGGDLYEQYF.

The genes are TRBV5-1 and TRBJ1-6, with 11 bases matching TRBD1. With V trimmed by 3 bases and J by 5 bases, 1 base remained unmatched. Germline CDR1 and CDR2: SGHRS and YFSETQ. CDR3 length equals 15 residues. Written as DNA, the CDR3 is TGCGCCAGCAGCTGGACAGGGGGCAATAATTCACCCCTCCACTTT. Amino acids: CASSWTGGNNSPLHF.

This clonotype has just a few counts. Given a much more abundant clone one base away, this may be a read error. The chain links TRBV14 to TRBJ1-2; D remains ambiguous. In germline, CDR1 is SGHDN, CDR2 FVKESK. The length of the CDR3 is 15 residues. This CDR3 is CASSQAGRQIYGSTF. DNA of the CDR3: TGTGCCAGCAGCCAAGCTGGACGGCAGATCTATGGCTCCACCTTC.

As to this clonotype: At one of its ends the junction is not consistent with the germline gene, which may arise from a read error. This rearrangement joins TRBV6-5 to TRBJ2-1; 9 bases map to TRBD1. The CDR3 totals 17 residues. The germline gives CDR1 MNHEY, CDR2 SVGAGI. In DNA, the CDR3 is TGTGCCAGCAGTCACTCACTTCCGGGACAGGGAAACAATGAGCAGTTCTTC. This sequence encodes CASSHSLPGQGNNEQFF.

This clonotype came up a few times. Just one base apart from a much larger clone, this may be a read error. The V and J genes are TRBV20-1 and TRBJ1-4; 9 positions agree with TRBD1. Germline lookup yields CDR1 DFQATT and CDR2 SNEGSKA (reference sequence). The CDR3 is made up of 13 amino acids. CDR3: CSAPTGGRETLFF. The CDR3 nucleotides read TGCAGTGCGCCGACAGGGGGTCGGGAAACACTGTTTTTT.

This clonotype was recorded many times. The chain uses TRBV19 and TRBJ1-3; D gene uncertain. The germline gives CDR1 LNHDA, CDR2 SQIVND (reference sequence). The CDR3 is 13 amino acids. Trimming removed 5 bases from V and 0 bases from J, with 5 bases in between. In DNA form, the CDR3 reads TGTGCCAGTAGTGGCGTCTCTGGAAACACCATATATTTT. This codes for CASSGVSGNTIYF.

This sequence joins TRBV7-9 and TRBJ2-7; TRBD2 agrees at 13 bases. The CDR3 runs to 18 residues. Germline assignment: CDR1 SEHNR and CDR2 FQNEAQ (reference sequence). Trimming took 1 base from V and 5 from J; bases not matched to a gene: 11. CDR3: CASSLVPGTSGMNDEQYF. DNA for the CDR3: TGTGCCAGCAGCTTAGTCCCCGGGACTAGCGGGATGAATGACGAGCAGTACTTC.

This clonotype turned up a few times. Germline is not matched at one junction end, which may reflect a read error. V gene TRBV7-3 combines with J gene TRBJ2-1; 10 nucleotides agree with TRBD2. Germline CDR1 is SGHTA and CDR2 is FQGTGA. The CDR3 contains 14 residues. The CDR3 nucleotides read TGTGCCAGCAGCTTCACTTTTAGCGGGAGGCCTCCTGTCTTC. Translation gives CASSFTFSGRPPVF.

This chain links TRBV5-6 with TRBJ1-5, with TRBD1 as a possible D gene (5 bases). The germline gives CDR1 SGHDT, CDR2 YYEEEE. V was shortened by 3 bases and J by 11 bases, with 21 bases between the two germline ends. The CDR3 runs to 15 residues. CDR3 nucleotide sequence: TGTGCCAGCAGCTCCTGGGGGAGGGACCAAGAGACCCAGCATTTT. Its translation: CASSSWGRDQETQHF.

This clonotype appeared once. J is TRBJ2-3 and V is TRBV7-9; unclear D gene. The CDR3 is 16 amino acids. V dropped 5 bases and J dropped 0 bases, with 15 bases sitting between them. Germline V gene lookup returns CDR1 SEHNR and CDR2 FQNEAQ (reference sequence). The CDR3 here is CASSLLRHPSTDTQYF. DNA of the CDR3: TGTGCCAGCAGCCTCCTCCGACATCCCAGCACAGATACGCAGTATTTT. Using reference TRBV7-9 and TRBJ2-3 for the parts outside the CDR3, the full variable domain is DTGVSQNPRHKITKRGQNVTFRCDPISEHNRLYWYRQTLGQGPEFLTYFQNEAQLEKSRLLSDRFSAERPKGSFSTLEIQRTEQGDSAMYLCASSLLRHPSTDTQYFGPGTRLTVL.

There are many counts of this clonotype. This chain connects TRBV4-3 to TRBJ2-5; D gene ambiguous. Germline V gene data show CDR1 as LGHNA and CDR2 as YSLEER. Trimming shortened V by 0 bases and J by 2 bases, and 16 bases separated the two germline ends. The CDR3 loop spans 17 amino acids. In DNA, the CDR3 is TGCGCCAGCAGCCAAGATCTCTCGTTAGGGCTTCAAGAGACCCAGTACTTC. Translating it yields CASSQDLSLGLQETQYF.

This chain joins TRBV20-1 and TRBJ2-7, with TRBD1 identical over 11 bases. Unmatched junction bases numbered 3, after V lost 1 base and J lost 1 base. This CDR3 region has 15 residues. Germline V gene data show CDR1 as DFQATT and CDR2 as SNEGSKA (reference sequence). CDR3 nucleotide sequence: TGCAGTGCTAGAGGGACAGGGGGCCTATCCTACGAGCAGTACTTC. Translation: CSARGTGGLSYEQYF.

This sequence joins TRBV11-2 and TRBJ2-1; D may match TRBD1 or TRBD2 (5 bases each). The CDR3 covers 13 residues. CDR1 and CDR2 from the germline V gene are SGHAT and FQNNGV. V gave up 0 bases and J gave up 14 bases, with 14 bases separating them. CDR3 region: CASSLEAGTEKFF. The CDR3 coding sequence is TGTGCCAGCAGCTTAGAGGCTGGGACGGAGAAGTTCTTC.

This clonotype was observed a handful of times. The V call is TRBV4-3, the J call TRBJ2-5; 9 positions agree with TRBD2. This CDR3 has 15 amino acids. Germline loops: CDR1 LGHNA, CDR2 YSLEER. V lost 1 base and J lost 5; bases outside the gene matches: 5. The DNA of the CDR3 is TGCGCCAGCAGCCAAGGTCAGCGGGGGGCGGAGACCCAGTACTTC. As protein: CASSQGQRGAETQYF.

This clonotype has at least ten counts. This rearrangement joins TRBV7-2 to TRBJ1-2; TRBD1 might be the D (6 bases). From germline, CDR1 is SGHTA and CDR2 FQGNSA. The CDR3 is made up of 13 amino acids. V was cut by 5 bases and J by 4 bases, with 11 bases left in between. CDR3 region: CASSGRGVYGYTF. CDR3 bases: TGTGCCAGCAGCGGTAGGGGGGTCTATGGCTACACCTTC.

This clonotype came up many times. The J gene is TRBJ2-7, the V gene TRBV6-5, with D possibly called TRBD1 or TRBD2 (5 bases each). The CDR3 has 13 amino acids. V dropped 8 bases and J dropped 7 bases, with 18 bases sitting between them. CDR1 and CDR2 (germline): MNHEY, SVGAGI. DNA for the CDR3: TGTGCCAGCTCTGGGAGTGGGGGACGGGAGCAGTACTTC. It specifies CASSGSGGREQYF.

This clonotype was observed at least ten times. The chain couples TRBV12-3 or TRBV12-4 to TRBJ2-7, with D possibly TRBD1 on 5 matching bases. The V gene lost 5 bases and the J gene lost 4 bases, with 12 bases spanning the gap. This CDR3 region has 13 residues. CDR3 sequence: CASSRTPNYEQYF. The CDR3, as DNA: TGTGCCAGCAGTCGGACACCCAATTACGAGCAGTACTTC.

V usage is TRBV19 and J usage is TRBJ2-3; 10 positions agree with TRBD2. The germline V gene has CDR1 LNHDA and CDR2 SQIVND (reference sequence). The V and J ends lost 4 bases and 2 bases, in that order; junction bases with no gene match: 12. The CDR3 sequence is 18 residues long. In DNA, the CDR3 is TGTGCCAGTAGTAAGGGTAGAGGACTAGCGGACCACACAGATACGCAGTATTTT. It specifies CASSKGRGLADHTDTQYF.

This clonotype has only a few counts. The chain has TRBV19 and TRBJ2-1, with D possibly matching TRBD2 (6 bases). Germline loops: CDR1 LNHDA, CDR2 SQIVND (reference sequence). Trimming took off 5 bases at V and 8 bases at J, with 13 bases between the two ends. The CDR3 totals 13 residues. Here the CDR3 reads CASSREPSYEQFF. CDR3 DNA sequence: TGTGCCAGTAGTCGGGAGCCGTCCTATGAGCAGTTCTTC.

J is TRBJ2-1 and V is TRBV29-1; 13 bases are a match to TRBD2. Germline-derived CDR1 and CDR2 are SQVTM and ANQGSEA. The CDR3 is 16 amino acids. Germline trimming cut 4 bases from V and 7 bases from J; bases unmatched to any gene: 10. The DNA of the CDR3 is TGCAGCGTTGTCGGAGGACTAGCGGGGGCCCGGAATGAGCAGTTCTTC. Translated, it gives CSVVGGLAGARNEQFF.

The CDR3 DNA sequence: TGTGCCAGCTCAACCAAAGGACAGGGGGCTCAGCCCCAGCATTTT. Translation gives CASSTKGQGAQPQHF. The rearrangement uses TRBV18 and TRBJ1-5; 11 nucleotides match TRBD1. Trimming cost V 5 bases and J 6 bases; bases outside gene matches: 6. CDR1 is KGHSH, CDR2 LQKENI, per germline. The CDR3 consists of 15 residues.

This clonotype has a count of ten or more. The chain combines TRBV6-5 with TRBJ2-6; D not certain. Germline loops: CDR1 MNHEY, CDR2 SVGAGI. Trimming removed 7 bases at V and 5 bases at J, with 18 bases between. CDR3 length: 16 amino acids. CDR3 in amino acids: CASKGSSLERANVLTF. The CDR3 DNA reads as TGTGCCAGCAAGGGATCCTCTCTGGAGAGGGCCAACGTCCTGACTTTC.